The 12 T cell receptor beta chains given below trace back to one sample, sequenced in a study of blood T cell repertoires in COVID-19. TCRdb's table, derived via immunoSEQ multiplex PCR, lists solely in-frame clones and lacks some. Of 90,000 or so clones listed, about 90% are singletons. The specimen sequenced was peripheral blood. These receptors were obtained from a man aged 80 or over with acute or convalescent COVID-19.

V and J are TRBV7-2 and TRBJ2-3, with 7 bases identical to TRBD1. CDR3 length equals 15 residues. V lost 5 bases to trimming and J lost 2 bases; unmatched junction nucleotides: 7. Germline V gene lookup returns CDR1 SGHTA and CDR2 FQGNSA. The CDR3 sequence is CASSPSGQVTDTQYF. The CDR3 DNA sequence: TGTGCCAGCAGCCCGTCTGGACAGGTCACAGATACGCAGTATTTT.

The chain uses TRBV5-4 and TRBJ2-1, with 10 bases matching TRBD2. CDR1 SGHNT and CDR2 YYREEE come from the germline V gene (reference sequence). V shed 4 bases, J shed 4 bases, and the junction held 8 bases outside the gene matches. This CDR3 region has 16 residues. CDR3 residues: CASSLSLAGDYNEQFF. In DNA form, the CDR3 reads TGTGCCAGCAGCCTCTCCCTAGCGGGAGATTACAATGAGCAGTTCTTC.

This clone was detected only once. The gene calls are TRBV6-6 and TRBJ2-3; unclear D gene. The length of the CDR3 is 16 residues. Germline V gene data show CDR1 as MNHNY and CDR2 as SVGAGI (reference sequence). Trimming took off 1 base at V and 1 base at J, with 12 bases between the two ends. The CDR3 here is CASSYWQEEGTDTQYF. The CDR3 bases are TGTGCCAGCAGTTACTGGCAAGAGGAAGGCACAGATACGCAGTATTTT.

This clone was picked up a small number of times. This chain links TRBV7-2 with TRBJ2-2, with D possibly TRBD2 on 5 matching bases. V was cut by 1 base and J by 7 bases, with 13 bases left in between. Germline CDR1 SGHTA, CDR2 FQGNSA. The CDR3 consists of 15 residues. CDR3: CASSLGWETIGELFF. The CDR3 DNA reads TGTGCCAGCAGCTTAGGCTGGGAGACGATCGGGGAGCTGTTTTTT.

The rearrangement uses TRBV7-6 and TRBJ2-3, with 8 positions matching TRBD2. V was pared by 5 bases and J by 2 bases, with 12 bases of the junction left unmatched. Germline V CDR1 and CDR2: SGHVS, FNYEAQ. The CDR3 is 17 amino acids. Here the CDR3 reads CASSPATGGFHTDTQYF. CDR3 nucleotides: TGTGCCAGCAGCCCGGCGACGGGAGGGTTTCACACAGATACGCAGTATTTT.

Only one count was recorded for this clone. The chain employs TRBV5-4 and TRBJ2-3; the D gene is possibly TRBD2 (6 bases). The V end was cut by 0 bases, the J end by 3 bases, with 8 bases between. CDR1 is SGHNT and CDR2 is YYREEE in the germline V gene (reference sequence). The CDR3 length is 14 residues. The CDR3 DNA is TGTGCCAGCAGCTTGGCGGAGGGTACAGATACGCAGTATTTT. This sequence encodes CASSLAEGTDTQYF.

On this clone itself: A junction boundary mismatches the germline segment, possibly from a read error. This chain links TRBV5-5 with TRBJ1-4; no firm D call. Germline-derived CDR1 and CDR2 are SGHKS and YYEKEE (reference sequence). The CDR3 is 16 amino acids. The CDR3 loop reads CASGLDFITTNEKLFF. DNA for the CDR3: TGTGCCAGCGGCTTGGACTTCATCACAACTAATGAAAAACTGTTTTTT.

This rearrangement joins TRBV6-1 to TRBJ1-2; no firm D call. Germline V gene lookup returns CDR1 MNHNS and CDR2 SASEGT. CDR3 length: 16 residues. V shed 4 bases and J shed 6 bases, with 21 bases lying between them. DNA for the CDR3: TGTGCCAGCAGTGCTTATCCTGTGACACGGAATGATGGCTACACCTTC. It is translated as CASSAYPVTRNDGYTF.

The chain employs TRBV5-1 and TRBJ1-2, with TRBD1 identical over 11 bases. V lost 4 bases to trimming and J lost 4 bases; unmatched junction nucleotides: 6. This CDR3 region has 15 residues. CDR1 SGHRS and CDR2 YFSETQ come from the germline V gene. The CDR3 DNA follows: TGCGCCAGCAGCGGGGGACAGGGGGATGGCTATGGCTACACCTTC. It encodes CASSGGQGDGYGYTF.

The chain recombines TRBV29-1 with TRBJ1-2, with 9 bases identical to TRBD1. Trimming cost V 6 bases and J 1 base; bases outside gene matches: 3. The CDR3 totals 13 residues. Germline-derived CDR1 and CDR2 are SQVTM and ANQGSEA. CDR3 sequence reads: CSVGQGRNYGYTF. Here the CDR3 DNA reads TGCAGCGTGGGACAGGGTCGTAACTATGGCTACACCTTC. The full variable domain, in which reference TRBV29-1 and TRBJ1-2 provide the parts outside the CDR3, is SAVISQKPSRDICQRGTSLTIQCQVDSQVTMMFWYRQQPGQSLTLIATANQGSEATYESGFVIDKFPISRPNLTFSTLTVSNMSPEDSSIYLCSVGQGRNYGYTFGSGTRLTVV.

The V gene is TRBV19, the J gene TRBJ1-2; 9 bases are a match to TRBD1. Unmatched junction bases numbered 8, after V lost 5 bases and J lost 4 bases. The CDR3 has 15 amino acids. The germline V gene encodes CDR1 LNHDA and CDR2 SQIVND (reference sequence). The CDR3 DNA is TGTGCCAGTAGTGGAGGACAGGGGCGTCTCTATGGCTACACCTTC. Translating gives CASSGGQGRLYGYTF.

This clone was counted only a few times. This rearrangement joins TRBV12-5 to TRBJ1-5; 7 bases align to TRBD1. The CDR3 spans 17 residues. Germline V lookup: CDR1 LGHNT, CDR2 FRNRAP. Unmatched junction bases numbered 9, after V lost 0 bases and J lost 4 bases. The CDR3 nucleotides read TGTGCTAGTGGTTTGGTTTCGGACAGGAGGGCAAATCAGCCCCAGCATTTT. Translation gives CASGLVSDRRANQPQHF.